The 31 T cell receptor beta chains presented below share a single source sample, sequenced in a study of T cells after yellow fever vaccination. MiXCR, run by TCRdb on the 5' RACE reads, gives a single entry per CDR3 protein. Among hundreds of thousands of distinct CDR3 sequences, 8% to 10% were seen once, and the ten largest hold under 20%. The sample consisted of PBMCs, taken on the day of the first yellow fever vaccination. These receptors all stem from a man younger than 35 who received the YFV17D yellow fever vaccine.

This clonotype turned up a few times. This sequence joins TRBV6-5 and TRBJ2-4, with a weak D call TRBD2 (6 bases). CDR3 length: 16 residues. Germline V gene data show CDR1 as MNHEY and CDR2 as SVGAGI. Trimming stripped 2 bases from V and 2 bases from J, with 13 bases between. The CDR3 here is CASSYGWTITKNIQYF. The CDR3 DNA follows: TGTGCCAGCAGTTACGGGTGGACTATCACCAAAAACATTCAGTACTTC.

V and J are TRBV27 and TRBJ2-3; 8 bases agree with TRBD2. The V and J ends lost 8 bases and 6 bases, in that order; junction bases with no gene match: 13. CDR3 size: 15 residues. Per the germline V gene, CDR1 is MNHEY and CDR2 is SMNVEV (reference sequence). CDR3 coding DNA: TGTGCCAGCTCCTCGGTTGCGGGGGGTTTGGATACGCAGTATTTT. Translation gives CASSSVAGGLDTQYF.

The V gene is TRBV2, the J gene TRBJ2-4, with D perhaps TRBD1 or TRBD2 (7 bases each). Germline values: CDR1 SNHLY, CDR2 FYNNEI. V was shortened by 8 bases and J by 7 bases, with 12 bases between the two germline ends. The length of the CDR3 is 12 residues. The CDR3 loop is CASGQGGNIQYF. CDR3 bases: TGTGCCAGCGGTCAGGGGGGGAACATTCAGTACTTC.

This clonotype turned up a few times. The V call is TRBV6-1, the J call TRBJ1-6; 9 bases are shared with TRBD1. The germline CDR1 and CDR2 sequences are MNHNS and SASEGT. The J segment lost 11 bases and the V segment lost 2 bases, leaving 7 bases of the junction unmatched. The CDR3 covers 15 residues. The CDR3 loop is CASSELGQGRTPLHF. CDR3 in DNA: TGTGCCAGCAGTGAACTAGGACAGGGGCGGACACCCCTCCACTTT.

This clonotype was seen repeatedly, ten times or more. The chain carries TRBV10-2 and TRBJ2-7; D gene ambiguous. V was shortened by 3 bases and J by 6 bases, with 6 bases between the two germline ends. From germline, CDR1 is WSHSY and CDR2 SAAADI. The CDR3 runs 11 residues. The CDR3 is CASSEGSEQYV. CDR3 DNA sequence: TGCGCCAGCAGTGAAGGTAGCGAGCAGTACGTC.

The rearrangement links TRBV6-2 or TRBV6-3 to TRBJ2-3; no clear D. V shed 6 bases and J shed 8 bases, with 12 bases lying between them. This CDR3 spans 12 amino acids. Germline V gene lookup returns CDR1 MNHEY and CDR2 SVGEGT. CDR3 DNA: TGTGCCAGCAGCCCCCCGGTGTCTACGCAGTATTTT. This translates into CASSPPVSTQYF.

The rearrangement joins TRBV6-5 to TRBJ2-1, with D unresolved. V was pared by 2 bases and J by 3 bases, with 8 bases between. This CDR3 has 14 amino acids. Germline CDR1 and CDR2: MNHEY and SVGAGI. This chain's CDR3 is CASSYGQLYNEQFF. The CDR3 DNA reads TGTGCCAGCAGTTACGGTCAGCTCTACAATGAGCAGTTCTTC.

The V and J genes are TRBV4-3 and TRBJ1-1; D is undetermined. Germline CDR1 LGHNA, CDR2 YSLEER. The CDR3 is 15 amino acids. V lost 4 bases and J 4 bases, leaving 16 bases between the germline ends. CDR3 DNA sequence: TGCGCCAGCAGCCCACAACTCTCCCCGGGCACTGAAGCTTTCTTT. It specifies CASSPQLSPGTEAFF.

Only a few counts were recorded for this clonotype. The chain links TRBV12-3 or TRBV12-4 to TRBJ2-2, with D perhaps TRBD2 (6 bases). The CDR3 consists of 14 residues. The V and J ends lost 7 bases and 4 bases respectively, with 13 bases between them. CDR3 sequence (DNA): TGTGCCAGCACTGGGGGGTCGTTCACCGGGGAGCTGTTTTTT. Its protein product is CASTGGSFTGELFF.

This clonotype came up a few times. CDR3 in DNA: TGTGCCAGCTCACCTACTAGCGGGGGATATGTTAGCACAGATACGCAGTATTTT. Translated: CASSPTSGGYVSTDTQYF. The chain recombines TRBV18 with TRBJ2-3; 11 bases map to TRBD2. V lost 3 bases, J lost 0 bases, and 8 bases stayed unmatched. Per the germline V gene, CDR1 is KGHSH and CDR2 is LQKENI. The CDR3 sequence is 18 residues long. Filled out from reference TRBV18 and TRBJ2-3, the complete variable domain reads NAGVMQNPRHLVRRRGQEARLRCSPMKGHSHVYWYRQLPEEGLKFMVYLQKENIIDESGMPKERFSAEFPKEGPSILRIQQVVRGDSAAYFCASSPTSGGYVSTDTQYFGPGTRLTVL.

This clonotype was seen a few times. V is TRBV18 and J is TRBJ2-7; 8 bases match TRBD2. This CDR3 has 15 amino acids. Per germline, CDR1 KGHSH and CDR2 LQKENI. After removal of 3 bases from V and 4 bases from J, the junction contained 8 bases not matched to a gene. The CDR3 DNA follows: TGTGCCAGCTCACCGTCCCGGGGGGGCAGGTACGAGCAGTACTTC. This translates into CASSPSRGGRYEQYF.

This chain uses TRBV3-1 with TRBJ1-1, with TRBD1 matching over 9 bases. This CDR3 is 16 amino acids long. After removal of 5 bases from V and 2 bases from J, the junction contained 9 bases not matched to a gene. CDR1 is LGHDT, CDR2 YNNKEL, per germline (reference sequence). The CDR3 DNA is TGTGCCAGCAGCGCCCGGGACAGGGTAACTAACACTGAAGCTTTCTTT. Protein sequence: CASSARDRVTNTEAFF.

The table lists this clonotype with a few counts. The J gene is TRBJ2-6, the V gene TRBV5-1; a weak D match, TRBD2 (5 bases). CDR1 SGHRS and CDR2 YFSETQ come from the germline V gene. The ends were cut back, 7 bases at V and 0 bases at J, with 11 bases in the middle. The CDR3 extends over 15 amino acids. The DNA of the CDR3 is TGCGCCAGCGGCAGCGGCCCCTCTGGGGCCAACGTCCTGACTTTC. Protein: CASGSGPSGANVLTF. Full variable domain (remainder filled in from reference TRBV5-1 and TRBJ2-6): KAGVTQTPRYLIKTRGQQVTLSCSPISGHRSVSWYQQTPGQGLQFLFEYFSETQRNKGNFPGRFSGRQFSNSRSEMNVSTLELGDSALYLCASGSGPSGANVLTFGAGSRLTVL.

The chain uses TRBV29-1 and TRBJ2-3; D unclear. The CDR3 contains 14 residues. Germline lookup yields CDR1 SQVTM and CDR2 ANQGSEA. The CDR3 region has the DNA TGCAGTGTCGGTGAGGTGGCTAGCACAGATACGCAGTATTTT. The encoded protein is CSVGEVASTDTQYF.

This clonotype has at least ten counts. The rearrangement joins TRBV7-8 to TRBJ1-3; no reliable D call. The ends were cut back, 0 bases at V and 0 bases at J, with 6 bases in the middle. From germline, CDR1 is SGHVS and CDR2 FQNEAQ. The CDR3 is made up of 15 amino acids. The CDR3 spells CASSLAAGSGNTIYF. Here the CDR3 DNA reads TGTGCCAGCAGCTTAGCAGCAGGCTCTGGAAACACCATATATTTT.

This clonotype was detected ten times or more. The chain combines TRBV7-2 with TRBJ1-6, with D possibly TRBD1 on 5 matching bases. CDR1 is SGHTA, CDR2 FQGNSA, per germline. V was pared by 2 bases and J by 14 bases, with 19 bases between. The CDR3 has 15 amino acids. The CDR3 sequence is CASSLTPEAGGALHF. CDR3 nucleotides: TGTGCCAGCAGCTTAACCCCCGAGGCCGGAGGGGCCCTCCACTTT.

This clonotype was counted ten times or more. V gene TRBV5-1 combines with J gene TRBJ2-3, with 7 bases fitting TRBD1. Germline V gene sequence: CDR1 SGHRS, CDR2 YFSETQ. This CDR3 has 14 residues. Trimming removed 2 bases from V and 14 bases from J; junction bases left unmatched: 14. The CDR3 loop is CASSLGQGVGLRYF. The CDR3 nucleotides are TGCGCCAGCAGCTTAGGGCAGGGGGTAGGTCTTCGGTATTTT.

The table lists this clonotype with a few counts. The V call is TRBV4-1, the J call TRBJ1-5, with 7 bases lining up with TRBD1. The V gene end was trimmed by 6 bases and the J gene end by 4 bases; junction bases not matched to a gene: 9. Germline loops: CDR1 MGHRA, CDR2 YSYEKL. This CDR3 spans 15 amino acids. For the CDR3, the DNA is TGCGCCAGCAGGGCAACAGGGGCTTGGAATCAGCCCCAGCATTTT. Its translation is CASRATGAWNQPQHF.

V and J are TRBV18 and TRBJ2-7; D call uncertain. V lost 3 bases, J lost 2 bases, and 8 bases lay in between. Germline V gene sequence: CDR1 KGHSH, CDR2 LQKENI. The CDR3 is 13 residues long. CDR3 DNA: TGTGCCAGCTCACCGGACGGTGCCTACGAGCAGTACTTC. It encodes CASSPDGAYEQYF.

This clonotype has only a few counts. The chain recombines TRBV30 with TRBJ2-3; 7 bases are a match to TRBD2. V was pared by 3 bases and J by 3 bases, with 6 bases of the junction left unmatched. The CDR3 length is 14 residues. CDR1 and CDR2 (germline): GTSNPN, SVGIG (reference sequence). The CDR3 loop is CAWRLDGGTDTQYF. The CDR3 DNA is TGTGCCTGGAGGCTCGACGGGGGGACAGATACGCAGTATTTT.

This clonotype has just a few counts. This chain connects TRBV29-1 to TRBJ1-2; D is unclear. Deletions cut 2 bases from V and 4 bases from J, with 11 bases between. Germline V gene data show CDR1 as SQVTM and CDR2 as ANQGSEA. The length of the CDR3 is 13 residues. The CDR3 reads CSVELRAAYGYTF. The CDR3 DNA is TGCAGCGTTGAACTCCGGGCCGCCTATGGCTACACCTTC.

The chain carries TRBV29-1 and TRBJ1-2; D perhaps matches TRBD1 (5 bases). Trimming took 4 bases from V and 4 from J, leaving 10 bases between them. Germline loops: CDR1 SQVTM, CDR2 ANQGSEA. There are 12 residues in the CDR3. The CDR3 DNA reads TGCAGCGTTGGGAGTGGGGGCTATGGCTACACCTTC. It codes for CSVGSGGYGYTF.

There are many counts of this clonotype. The chain couples TRBV7-8 to TRBJ2-1; the D is unclear. Germline V gene lookup returns CDR1 SGHVS and CDR2 FQNEAQ. V gave up 4 bases and J gave up 6 bases, with 10 bases separating them. The CDR3 covers 13 residues. The CDR3 DNA reads as TGTGCCAGCAGCTCCATGAACAGCAATGAGCAGTTCTTC. Its translation: CASSSMNSNEQFF.

This rearrangement joins TRBV18 to TRBJ1-1; 7 nucleotides line up with TRBD1. CDR1 and CDR2 (germline): KGHSH, LQKENI. V was pared by 2 bases and J by 8 bases, with 17 bases of the junction left unmatched. The CDR3 sequence is 17 residues long. The CDR3 bases are TGTGCCAGCTCACCAAGCCTGTATCGGGACAGTAATACAGAAGCTTTCTTT. Its protein is CASSPSLYRDSNTEAFF.

This chain links TRBV7-2 with TRBJ2-2; D might be TRBD2 (6 bases). The V end lost 5 bases, the J end lost 5 bases, and 15 bases lay between the germline ends. CDR1 is SGHTA, CDR2 FQGNSA, per germline. The CDR3 length is 15 residues. This chain's CDR3 is CASSARELITGELFF. The CDR3 DNA reads TGTGCCAGCAGCGCCCGGGAGTTAATAACCGGGGAGCTGTTTTTT.

The chain joins TRBV24-1 to TRBJ2-7; D uncertain. The CDR3 contains 15 residues. Trimming cost V 7 bases and J 1 base, with 16 bases left between them. Germline V CDR1 and CDR2: KGHDR, SFDVKD. For the CDR3, the DNA is TGTGCCACCAGCCCCGACAAGAAATCTTCCTACGAGCAGTACTTC. As protein: CATSPDKKSSYEQYF.

The chain carries TRBV5-1 and TRBJ2-6, with TRBD1 identical over 7 bases. V lost 4 bases and J lost 3; bases outside the gene matches: 7. There are 16 residues in the CDR3. Germline CDR1 SGHRS, CDR2 YFSETQ. For the CDR3, the DNA is TGCGCCAGCAGCATCGACAGGGTTTTTGGGGCCAACGTCCTGACTTTC. It codes for CASSIDRVFGANVLTF. The whole variable domain, remainder taken from reference TRBV5-1 and TRBJ2-6, is KAGVTQTPRYLIKTRGQQVTLSCSPISGHRSVSWYQQTPGQGLQFLFEYFSETQRNKGNFPGRFSGRQFSNSRSEMNVSTLELGDSALYLCASSIDRVFGANVLTFGAGSRLTVL.

This clonotype was recorded a few times. CDR3 bases: TGCGCCAGCAGCCAAGATGCCCCAGGCTCTGGGGCCAACGTCCTGACTTTC. It translates to CASSQDAPGSGANVLTF. This sequence joins TRBV4-3 and TRBJ2-6; D uncertain. Trimming cost V 0 bases and J 0 bases, with 9 bases left between them. The CDR3 is 17 residues long. Germline V gene data show CDR1 as LGHNA and CDR2 as YSLEER.

This clonotype turned up a few times. V is TRBV19 and J is TRBJ1-4; tentatively, D is TRBD1 (5 bases). The CDR3 loop spans 15 amino acids. The V and J ends lost 7 bases and 3 bases respectively, with 15 bases between them. CDR1 LNHDA and CDR2 SQIVND come from the germline V gene (reference sequence). The CDR3 nucleotides are TGTGCCAGTACCTTTGACAGCCTATCTAATGAAAAACTGTTTTTT. This encodes CASTFDSLSNEKLFF.

The rearrangement links TRBV5-1 to TRBJ2-3; no reliable D call. V was clipped by 1 base and J by 0 bases, with 9 bases between them. Germline CDR1 is SGHRS and CDR2 is YFSETQ. The CDR3 is 15 residues long. CDR3 bases: TGCGCCAGCAGCTTGTACAGATCTAGCACAGATACGCAGTATTTT. Translation gives CASSLYRSSTDTQYF.

This chain links TRBV6-1 with TRBJ1-2; 9 bases map to TRBD1. CDR1 is MNHNS, CDR2 SASEGT, per germline. The CDR3 consists of 13 residues. With 6 bases clipped from V and 8 bases from J, the junction kept 7 bases outside the gene matches. The CDR3 sequence is CASSRTGVRGYTF. In DNA form, the CDR3 reads TGTGCCAGCAGCAGGACAGGGGTACGAGGCTACACCTTC.